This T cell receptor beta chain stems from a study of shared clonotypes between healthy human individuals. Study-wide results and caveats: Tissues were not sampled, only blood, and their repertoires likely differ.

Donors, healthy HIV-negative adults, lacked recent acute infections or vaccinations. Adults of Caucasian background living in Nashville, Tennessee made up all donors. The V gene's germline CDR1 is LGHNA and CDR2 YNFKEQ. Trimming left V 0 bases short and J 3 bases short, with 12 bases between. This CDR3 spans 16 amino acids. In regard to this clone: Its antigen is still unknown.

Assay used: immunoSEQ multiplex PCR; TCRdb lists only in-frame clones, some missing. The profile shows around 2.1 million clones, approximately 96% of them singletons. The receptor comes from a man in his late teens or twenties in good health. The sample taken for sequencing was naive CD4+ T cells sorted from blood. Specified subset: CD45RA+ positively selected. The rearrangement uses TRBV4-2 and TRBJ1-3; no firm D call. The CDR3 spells CASSQDAGWVGNTIYF. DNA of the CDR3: TGTGCCAGCAGCCAAGATGCCGGGTGGGTTGGAAACACCATATATTTT.